This TCR beta chain is drawn from a study of cytomegalovirus exposure and HLA in healthy donors. Study-level information: Some 85 million unique TCRs from HLA-typed donors were held in an early data release. Study-wide findings and caveats: Specific recognition of CMV antigens was confirmed in vitro for a few chains (all CMV-associated).

The J segment lost 3 bases and the V segment lost 1 base, leaving 10 bases of the junction unmatched. The CDR3 has 17 residues. CDR1 and CDR2 (germline): MGHRA, YSYEKL. PCR used 60 Vbeta primers and 13 Jbeta primers. Here immunoSEQ multiplex PCR was the method, and the copy in TCRdb shows in-frame clones only, minus some. The table records some 65,000 clones, approximately 60% of them present only once. As regards this clone: Its antigen remains unknown.

Sequences were obtained from PBMCs. The V call is TRBV4-1, the J call TRBJ1-1; TRBD1 matches at 8 bases. This sequence was found in a man younger than 40 in good health and CMV-seronegative. Written as DNA, the CDR3 is TGCGCCAGCAGCCAAGGTCGGACAGGGAGAAGTCACACTGAAGCTTTCTTT. Its translation is CASSQGRTGRSHTEAFF.